The rows below give T cell receptor beta chains drawn from one sample of a study of T cell responses to AZD1222 COVID-19 vaccine. Generated by immunoSEQ multiplex PCR, the TCRdb table keeps only in-frame clones and is missing some. The data contain 75,000 to 85,000 clones, approximately 88% of them singletons. The sample consisted of peripheral blood, taken 28 days after the second AZD1222 dose. Receptors were obtained from an adult who received the AZD1222 COVID-19 vaccine. Both conserved end residues are part of each CDR3. The order of the fields is clone size, J gene, V gene, D gene, CDR3 protein, CDR3 DNA. The D gene is left open where the match is weak. Only some rows state a clone size, as once, few, many or a class for expanded clones.

once | TRBJ2-1 | TRBV5-4 | TRBD2 | CASSQRTSGGEGSYNEQFF | TGTGCCAGCAGCCAACGGACTAGCGGGGGGGAAGGCTCCTACAATGAGCAGTTCTTC
. | TRBJ2-1 | TRBV6-5 | TRBD2 | CASHGGAGKNEQFF | TGTGCCAGTCACGGGGGGGCCGGGAAGAATGAGCAGTTCTTC
. | TRBJ2-3 | TRBV5-1 | TRBD2 | CASSWSIAGGTDTQYF | TGCGCCAGCAGCTGGTCAATAGCGGGGGGCACAGATACGCAGTATTTT
. | TRBJ2-7 | TRBV4-3 | . | CASSRAAGPLIEEQYF | TGCGCCAGCAGCCGAGCCGCGGGACCCCTTATTGAGGAGCAGTACTTC
once | TRBJ1-3 | TRBV5-1 | TRBD1 | CASSIGQGSSGNTIYF | TGCGCCAGCAGCATCGGACAGGGGAGCTCTGGAAACACCATATATTTT
once | TRBJ2-1 | TRBV21-1 | . | CASSVKGTVTYYNEQFF | TGTGCCAGCAGCGTAAAGGGGACGGTAACTTACTACAATGAGCAGTTCTTC
. | TRBJ2-1 | TRBV5-1 | TRBD1 | CASSLVWPGQGGEQFF | TGCGCCAGCAGCTTGGTTTGGCCGGGACAGGGAGGTGAGCAGTTCTTC
. | TRBJ1-1 | TRBV5-1 | . | CASSLDQNTEAFF | TGCGCCAGCAGCTTGGATCAGAACACTGAAGCTTTCTTT
. | TRBJ1-6 | TRBV27 | . | CASSSNRTPWPPLHF | TGTGCCAGCAGTTCCAACCGGACACCTTGGCCACCCCTCCACTTT
. | TRBJ2-1 | TRBV4-1 | . | CASSQDSVGVYNEQFF | TGCGCCAGCAGCCAAGATTCGGTAGGGGTCTACAATGAGCAGTTCTTC
. | TRBJ1-3 | TRBV5-1 | TRBD1 | CASTLTGTAGNTIYF | TGCGCCAGCACCCTGACCGGGACAGCTGGAAACACCATATATTTT
. | TRBJ2-2 | TRBV7-2 | . | CASSIRQPFGELFF | TGTGCCAGCAGCATACGACAACCTTTCGGGGAGCTGTTTTTT
. | TRBJ2-5 | TRBV19 | TRBD2 | CASSIDLTGGETQYF | TGTGCCAGTAGTATAGATCTGACGGGGGGAGAGACCCAGTACTTC
. | TRBJ2-5 | TRBV18 | . | CASSPQGYQETQYF | TGTGCCAGCTCACCACAGGGGTACCAAGAGACCCAGTACTTC
. | TRBJ1-1 | TRBV7-2 | . | CASSFWGAGTEAFF | TGTGCCAGCAGCTTTTGGGGGGCCGGAACTGAAGCTTTCTTT
. | TRBJ1-4 | TRBV5-6 | . | CASSLAGTNEKLFF | TGTGCCAGCAGCTTAGCGGGTACTAATGAAAAACTGTTTTTT
few | TRBJ1-1 | TRBV4-3 | . | CASSQGTRGHTYTEAFF | TGCGCCAGCAGCCAAGGGACACGGGGGCACACGTACACTGAAGCTTTCTTT
. | TRBJ2-7 | TRBV7-3 | . | CASSLNGYEQYF | TGTGCCAGCAGCTTAAACGGGTACGAGCAGTACTTC
. | TRBJ1-2 | TRBV28 | . | CASRKTGLDYGYTF | TGTGCCAGCAGGAAAACAGGGTTGGACTATGGCTACACCTTC
. | TRBJ2-1 | TRBV19 | . | CASSIGKAYNEQFF | TGTGCCAGTAGTATCGGGAAAGCCTACAATGAGCAGTTCTTC
few | TRBJ2-5 | TRBV3-1/TRBV3-2 | TRBD2 | CASSQTGTSFETQYF | TGTGCCAGCAGCCAAACCGGGACTAGTTTTGAGACCCAGTACTTC
. | TRBJ1-3 | TRBV6-5 | . | CASRRAFSGNTIYF | TGTGCCAGCAGGAGAGCTTTCTCTGGAAACACCATATATTTT
. | TRBJ1-2 | TRBV2 | TRBD1 | CASHRDSNYGYTF | TGTGCCAGCCATAGGGACAGCAACTATGGCTACACCTTC
once | TRBJ2-7 | TRBV2 | . | CASTSTGKVNYEQYF | TGTGCCAGCACCTCAACAGGGAAAGTAAACTACGAGCAGTACTTC
. | TRBJ2-4 | TRBV6-2/TRBV6-3 | . | CASSYTLAKNIQYF | TGTGCCAGCAGTTATACCCTAGCCAAAAACATTCAGTACTTC
few | TRBJ2-7 | TRBV6-2/TRBV6-3 | . | CASSYSLQTAIYEQYF | TGTGCCAGCAGTTACTCGCTCCAGACAGCGATCTACGAGCAGTACTTC
. | TRBJ1-6 | TRBV19 | . | CASSWDTRSPLHF | TGTGCCAGTAGTTGGGACACACGATCACCCCTCCACTTT
. | TRBJ2-7 | TRBV11-2 | . | CASSLLLGRDYEQYF | TGTGCCAGCAGCTTATTATTGGGTCGGGACTACGAGCAGTACTTC
few | TRBJ1-1 | TRBV5-1 | . | CASSVTDMNTEAFF | TGCGCCAGCAGCGTGACGGATATGAACACTGAAGCTTTCTTT
. | TRBJ1-6 | TRBV12-5 | . | CASGLGQSNSPLHF | TGTGCTAGTGGGCTCGGACAGAGCAATTCACCCCTCCACTTT
. | TRBJ2-7 | TRBV27 | TRBD1 | CASKGLVGQGVGEQYF | TGTGCCAGCAAGGGATTGGTTGGACAGGGGGTCGGCGAGCAGTACTTC
. | TRBJ2-5 | TRBV18 | . | CASSRAGLIGETQYF | TGTGCCAGCTCACGCGCGGGACTCATCGGGGAGACCCAGTACTTC
. | TRBJ1-2 | TRBV2 | TRBD1 | CASGITRTGSYGYTF | TGTGCCAGCGGAATTACCAGGACAGGGTCCTATGGCTACACCTTC
. | TRBJ2-3 | TRBV18 | . | CASSPPTRSDTQYF | TGTGCCAGCTCACCTCCGACTAGATCGGATACGCAGTATTTT
. | TRBJ2-7 | TRBV29-1 | TRBD1 | CSVEGQGYEQYF | TGCAGCGTTGAAGGACAGGGCTACGAGCAGTACTTC
. | TRBJ2-6 | TRBV18 | . | CASSLATAGANVLTF | TGTGCCAGCTCACTAGCCACCGCTGGGGCCAACGTCCTGACTTTC
. | TRBJ2-3 | TRBV21-1 | . | CASSKSAGLAGGNTDTQYF | TGTGCCAGCAGCAAATCCGCCGGGCTAGCGGGGGGCAACACAGATACGCAGTATTTT
. | TRBJ2-7 | TRBV3-1/TRBV3-2 | . | CASSQDLYEQYF | TGTGCCAGCAGCCAAGACTTATACGAGCAGTACTTC
. | TRBJ1-4 | TRBV29-1 | . | CSVPGGDNEKLFF | TGCAGCGTTCCTGGGGGGGATAATGAAAAACTGTTTTTT
. | TRBJ2-1 | TRBV5-4 | TRBD2 | CASSRGAGLAFYEQFF | TGTGCCAGCAGCAGGGGGGCGGGACTAGCGTTCTATGAGCAGTTCTTC
. | TRBJ1-3 | TRBV28 | TRBD1 | CASSGAGQGANTIYF | TGTGCCAGCAGCGGAGCGGGACAGGGGGCAAACACCATATATTTT
. | TRBJ2-3 | TRBV4-3 | TRBD2 | CASSQLTSAPDTQYF | TGCGCCAGCAGCCAATTGACTAGCGCCCCAGATACGCAGTATTTT
. | TRBJ2-2 | TRBV5-1 | . | CASSLAHPGELFF | TGCGCCAGCAGCTTGGCACACCCCGGGGAGCTGTTTTTT
. | TRBJ1-1 | TRBV7-9 | . | CASRPGGFTEAFF | TGTGCCAGCAGACCGGGTGGTTTCACTGAAGCTTTCTTT
. | TRBJ2-5 | TRBV6-6 | TRBD2 | CASSYPGLVVQETQYF | TGTGCCAGCAGTTACCCTGGACTAGTGGTCCAAGAGACCCAGTACTTC
. | TRBJ2-1 | TRBV6-4 | TRBD2 | CASSDPSGGVSSYNEQFF | TGTGCCAGCAGTGACCCGAGCGGGGGGGTAAGCTCCTACAATGAGCAGTTCTTC
. | TRBJ1-6 | TRBV3-1/TRBV3-2 | TRBD1 | CASSLGTGESPLHF | TGTGCCAGCAGTCTCGGGACAGGGGAATCACCCCTCCACTTT
. | TRBJ1-2 | TRBV9 | . | CASSELDGVNYGYTF | TGTGCCAGCAGCGAATTGGACGGGGTTAACTATGGCTACACCTTC
. | TRBJ1-1 | TRBV7-8 | . | CASSLKTGGTDEAFF | TGTGCCAGCAGCTTGAAGACAGGTGGGACCGATGAAGCTTTCTTT
once | TRBJ2-7 | TRBV10-3 | TRBD1 | CAISEPDRGSWLGEQYF | TGTGCCATCAGTGAGCCGGACAGGGGAAGTTGGTTAGGCGAGCAGTACTTC
. | TRBJ1-6 | TRBV7-9 | . | CASSWGENSPLHF | TGTGCCAGCAGCTGGGGGGAAAATTCACCCCTCCACTTT
. | TRBJ1-1 | TRBV5-1 | TRBD1 | CVEMDGDSHGSEAFF | TGCGTTGAGATGGATGGGGACAGCCACGGTTCTGAAGCTTTCTTT
. | TRBJ1-4 | TRBV18 | . | CASSPGGTDTTNEKLFF | TGTGCCAGCTCACCAGGCGGGACCGACACAACTAATGAAAAACTGTTTTTT
. | TRBJ2-3 | TRBV7-2 | TRBD2 | CASNLVSGGAGATQYF | TGTGCCAGCAATTTAGTAAGCGGGGGGGCCGGGGCTACGCAGTATTTT
. | TRBJ2-1 | TRBV5-8 | TRBD2 | CASSLATSGGRYNEQFF | TGTGCCAGCAGCTTAGCGACTAGCGGGGGGCGATACAATGAGCAGTTCTTC